The 29 T cell receptor beta chains listed next were all sequenced from one sample in a study of T-cell memory formation after mild COVID-19. TCRdb re-derived calls from the 5' RACE reads in MiXCR, one entry per CDR3 protein. The data hold just under 550,000 distinct CDR3 sequences, with roughly 22% observed a single time. Sequences were obtained from PBMCs or a T cell subset sorted from them (not recorded which). These receptors originate from an adult woman who had mild COVID-19 (a few samples of this study predate the infection). Cell type and time point are not known.

The V and J genes are TRBV11-2 and TRBJ1-6; unclear D gene. Germline loops: CDR1 SGHAT, CDR2 FQNNGV. There are 14 residues in the CDR3. The V gene lost 1 base and the J gene lost 5 bases, with 6 bases spanning the gap. The CDR3 reads CASSLGGDNSPLHF. The CDR3 coding sequence is TGTGCCAGCAGCTTAGGAGGAGATAATTCACCCCTCCACTTT.

This chain uses TRBV6-6 with TRBJ1-2; D might be TRBD1 (5 bases). Trimming pared 2 bases from V and 0 bases from J, leaving 10 bases between. CDR3 size: 15 residues. Germline lookup yields CDR1 MNHNY and CDR2 SVGAGI (reference sequence). The CDR3 reads CASSYPDITNYGYTF. CDR3 nucleotide sequence: TGTGCCAGCAGTTACCCGGACATTACTAACTATGGCTACACCTTC.

The CDR3 nucleotides are TGTGCCAGCAGTTACTCGCTAGGCGACCTCATCGAGCAGTACTTC. Its translation is CASSYSLGDLIEQYF. V is TRBV6-5 and J is TRBJ2-7; D not resolved. Trimming removed 0 bases from V and 6 bases from J, with 15 bases in between. Germline-derived CDR1 and CDR2 are MNHEY and SVGAGI. The CDR3 contains 15 residues.

This clonotype occurred a few times. The chain couples TRBV5-1 to TRBJ2-7; 10 bases line up with TRBD1. This CDR3 spans 15 amino acids. Per germline, CDR1 SGHRS and CDR2 YFSETQ. V lost 0 bases, J lost 4 bases, and 4 bases stayed unmatched. The CDR3 loop is CASSLDGDRGYEQYF. The CDR3, as DNA: TGCGCCAGCAGCTTGGACGGGGACAGGGGATACGAGCAGTACTTC.

This clonotype has only a few counts. The J gene is TRBJ2-5, the V gene TRBV18; 9 bases map to TRBD2. This CDR3 has 13 residues. V lost 5 bases to trimming and J lost 5 bases; unmatched junction nucleotides: 3. Germline V gene data show CDR1 as KGHSH and CDR2 as LQKENI. CDR3 in DNA: TGTGCCAGCTCAAGGACTAGCGCTGAGACCCAGTACTTC. This codes for CASSRTSAETQYF.

This clonotype was found many times. V is TRBV2 and J is TRBJ2-3; D uncertain. The CDR3 contains 13 residues. V shed 1 base and J shed 2 bases, with 4 bases lying between them. The germline V gene encodes CDR1 SNHLY and CDR2 FYNNEI. The CDR3 DNA sequence: TGTGCCAGCAGTGAAGGAAACACAGATACGCAGTATTTT. Translation: CASSEGNTDTQYF. Full variable domain (outside the CDR3, taken from reference TRBV2 and TRBJ2-3): EPEVTQTPSHQVTQMGQEVILRCVPISNHLYFYWYRQILGQKVEFLVSFYNNEISEKSEIFDDQFSVERPDGSNFTLKIRSTKLEDSAMYFCASSEGNTDTQYFGPGTRLTVL.

This clonotype was seen ten or more times. In DNA form, the CDR3 reads TGTGCCAGCAGTTCCGGGACAGGCTTCAGGGGGCAAGAGACCCAGTACTTC. Translation: CASSSGTGFRGQETQYF. The rearrangement uses TRBV12-3 or TRBV12-4 and TRBJ2-5; 8 nucleotides agree with TRBD1. The CDR3 is 17 amino acids. Trimming removed 4 bases from V and 2 bases from J; junction bases left unmatched: 12.

The genes are TRBV30 and TRBJ2-3; TRBD2 aligns across 9 bases. Trimming took 2 bases from V and 2 from J; bases not matched to a gene: 8. The length of the CDR3 is 16 residues. Germline-derived CDR1 and CDR2 are GTSNPN and SVGIG (reference sequence). The CDR3: CAWSTRLADYTDTQYF. CDR3 in DNA: TGTGCCTGGAGTACACGACTAGCGGATTACACAGATACGCAGTATTTT.

This clonotype has a handful of counts. The genes are TRBV24-1 and TRBJ2-2, with no clear D. Trimming shortened V by 0 bases and J by 5 bases, and 6 bases separated the two germline ends. CDR1 KGHDR and CDR2 SFDVKD come from the germline V gene. The CDR3 loop spans 14 amino acids. The CDR3 loop reads CATSDLLRTGELFF. As DNA, the CDR3 is TGTGCCACCAGTGATTTGTTGCGGACCGGGGAGCTGTTTTTT.

This clonotype has just a few counts. The genes are TRBV4-2 and TRBJ2-5; 7 nucleotides agree with TRBD1. Germline assignment: CDR1 LGHNA and CDR2 YNFKEQ. This CDR3 has 16 residues. Losses at the gene ends were 1 base for V and 5 bases for J; bases not matched to a gene: 10. The CDR3 DNA follows: TGTGCCAGCAGCCAAGCCACAACAGGGGTTGGGGAGACCCAGTACTTC. Its protein is CASSQATTGVGETQYF.

The chain employs TRBV29-1 and TRBJ2-7; TRBD2 matches at 13 bases. The length of the CDR3 is 13 residues. The junction had 3 bases not matched to a gene; V was cut back by 4 bases and J by 6 bases. Germline CDR1 SQVTM, CDR2 ANQGSEA. This chain's CDR3 is CSVGLAGGPEQYF. Written as DNA, the CDR3 is TGCAGCGTTGGACTAGCGGGAGGCCCCGAGCAGTACTTC.

The genes are TRBV20-1 and TRBJ1-2, with D unresolved. V lost 6 bases, J lost 1 base, and 9 bases lay in between. This CDR3 contains 12 residues. CDR1 and CDR2 from the germline V gene are DFQATT and SNEGSKA (reference sequence). The CDR3 is CSAPQDNYGYTF. The CDR3 region has the DNA TGCAGTGCACCACAAGATAACTATGGCTACACCTTC.

There are a few counts of this clonotype. The gene calls are TRBV27 and TRBJ1-1; weak D call: TRBD1 (5 bases). Germline V gene sequence: CDR1 MNHEY, CDR2 SMNVEV (reference sequence). CDR3 length: 14 residues. With 9 bases removed from V and 0 bases from J, the gap between germline ends came to 14 bases. CDR3 residues: CARPFGHMNTEAFF. For the CDR3, the DNA is TGTGCCAGGCCGTTTGGACATATGAACACTGAAGCTTTCTTT.

The chain links TRBV4-2 to TRBJ2-5; 13 nucleotides align to TRBD2. CDR1 and CDR2 (germline): LGHNA, YNFKEQ. V gave up 4 bases and J gave up 3 bases; unmatched junction bases: 5. The CDR3 consists of 16 residues. In nucleotides, the CDR3 is TGTGCCAGCAGCCCTACTAGCGGGGGGGCTAAAGAGACCCAGTACTTC. Its translation is CASSPTSGGAKETQYF.

V and J are TRBV7-2 and TRBJ2-5, with TRBD2 matching 9 bases. There are 17 residues in the CDR3. Per the germline V gene, CDR1 is SGHTA and CDR2 is FQGNSA. The V gene end was trimmed by 4 bases and the J gene end by 4 bases; junction bases not matched to a gene: 13. CDR3 nucleotide sequence: TGTGCCAGCAGCTCTACGGGTCTAGCGGGAATAGGAGAGACCCAGTACTTC. Translated, it gives CASSSTGLAGIGETQYF.

The chain has TRBV6-6 and TRBJ1-2; D is undetermined. V shed 7 bases and J shed 4 bases, with 16 bases lying between them. The CDR3 contains 14 residues. Per the germline V gene, CDR1 is MNHNY and CDR2 is SVGAGI (reference sequence). The CDR3 nucleotides are TGTGCCAGCACTCACGATGGGAAGGTCTATGGCTACACCTTC. Translated, it gives CASTHDGKVYGYTF.

This clonotype was detected only a few times. The J gene is TRBJ2-3, the V gene TRBV30, with D hard to call. The CDR3 has 15 residues. Germline V gene sequence: CDR1 GTSNPN, CDR2 SVGIG (reference sequence). The V gene lost 3 bases and the J gene lost 0 bases, with 13 bases spanning the gap. The CDR3 DNA reads TGTGCCTGGAGCTGGACCAGCACTAGCACAGATACGCAGTATTTT. It yields the protein CAWSWTSTSTDTQYF.

The chain links TRBV7-2 to TRBJ2-7; 10 bases match TRBD2. In germline, CDR1 is SGHTA, CDR2 FQGNSA. The CDR3 runs 14 residues. The J segment lost 6 bases and the V segment lost 5 bases, leaving 7 bases of the junction unmatched. Here the CDR3 reads CASSASGRVAEQYF. CDR3 nucleotides: TGTGCCAGCAGCGCCAGCGGGAGGGTTGCCGAGCAGTACTTC.

Only a few counts were recorded for this clonotype. The chain couples TRBV29-1 to TRBJ2-7, with TRBD1 matching over 8 bases. The CDR3 loop spans 16 amino acids. Losses at the gene ends were 5 bases for V and 0 bases for J; bases not matched to a gene: 12. From germline, CDR1 is SQVTM and CDR2 ANQGSEA. The CDR3 DNA reads TGCAGCGTTCTCAGGTGGGGACAGGAAAACTCCTACGAGCAGTACTTC. Translating it yields CSVLRWGQENSYEQYF.

The chain's CDR3 is CASSQLVEGQREERHTDTQYF. Written as DNA, the CDR3 is TGCGCCAGCAGCCAGCTGGTTGAAGGGCAGCGGGAGGAGAGGCACACAGATACGCAGTATTTT. The chain employs TRBV4-3 and TRBJ2-3; 9 bases are a match to TRBD2. V shed 3 bases, J shed 2 bases, and the junction held 21 bases outside the gene matches. The CDR3 is 21 residues long. CDR1 and CDR2 from the germline V gene are LGHNA and YSLEER.

In its sample, this clonotype was seen a few times. The chain couples TRBV5-1 to TRBJ2-2; 10 nucleotides line up with TRBD1. The V and J ends lost 1 base and 5 bases, in that order; junction bases with no gene match: 8. This CDR3 has 17 amino acids. Germline CDR1 SGHRS, CDR2 YFSETQ. The chain's CDR3 is CASSLRGQGPGTGELFF. The CDR3 DNA is TGCGCCAGCAGCTTGCGGGGACAGGGGCCGGGGACCGGGGAGCTGTTTTTT.

This rearrangement joins TRBV7-9 to TRBJ2-7; 8 bases line up with TRBD2. This CDR3 comprises 15 residues. The germline V gene encodes CDR1 SEHNR and CDR2 FQNEAQ (reference sequence). The ends lost 5 bases at V and 3 bases at J; junction bases unmatched: 9. CDR3 sequence: CASSPGLGINYEQYF. As DNA, the CDR3 is TGTGCCAGCAGCCCGGGACTAGGGATCAACTACGAGCAGTACTTC.

V gene TRBV12-3 or TRBV12-4 combines with J gene TRBJ2-7, with D perhaps TRBD1 (6 bases). The length of the CDR3 is 15 residues. V lost 6 bases to trimming and J lost 1 base, with 16 bases between them. CDR3 protein: CASSPSHQGSYEQYF. The CDR3 DNA sequence: TGTGCCAGCAGCCCTTCACACCAGGGGTCCTACGAGCAGTACTTC.

J is TRBJ2-4 and V is TRBV5-1; D is undetermined. The V and J ends lost 4 bases and 8 bases respectively, with 16 bases between them. CDR1 is SGHRS, CDR2 YFSETQ, per germline. The CDR3 extends over 14 amino acids. The CDR3: CASSGLDGRDIQYF. The DNA for the CDR3 is TGCGCCAGCAGCGGATTGGACGGACGTGACATTCAGTACTTC.

In this sample, this clonotype turned up a few times. Written as DNA, the CDR3 is TGTGCCAGCAGTGAAATCGTGGGGCCCCAGGGCCACGAGCAGTACTTC. Protein sequence: CASSEIVGPQGHEQYF. This chain joins TRBV2 and TRBJ2-7; D is possibly TRBD1 (5 bases). The V end was cut by 2 bases, the J end by 5 bases, with 19 bases between. The germline CDR1 and CDR2 sequences are SNHLY and FYNNEI. The CDR3 covers 16 residues.

This sequence joins TRBV6-2 or TRBV6-3 and TRBJ1-1; D is perhaps TRBD1 (5 bases). V gave up 6 bases and J gave up 4 bases, with 15 bases separating them. The germline V gene has CDR1 MNHEY and CDR2 SVGEGT. The CDR3 covers 14 residues. CDR3 DNA sequence: TGTGCCAGCAGCTCCCGTATTGACAGCACTGAAGCTTTCTTT. Its translation is CASSSRIDSTEAFF.

This clonotype was seen only a few times. The rearrangement joins TRBV20-1 to TRBJ2-7; D call uncertain. The CDR3 is 12 amino acids. The V and J ends lost 5 bases and 2 bases respectively, with 10 bases between them. Germline V CDR1 and CDR2: DFQATT, SNEGSKA (reference sequence). CDR3 sequence (DNA): TGCAGTGCTCAAAAGGGCACCTACGAGCAGTACTTC. Its translation: CSAQKGTYEQYF.

This clonotype was detected only a few times. The genes are TRBV3-1 and TRBJ2-7; 7 positions match TRBD1. V trimming: 9 bases; J trimming: 2 bases; junction bases outside the gene matches: 7. The germline CDR1 and CDR2 sequences are LGHDT and YNNKEL (reference sequence). The CDR3 is made up of 13 amino acids. CDR3 loop: CASSDRAAYEQYF. The CDR3 coding sequence is TGTGCCAGTTCAGACAGGGCGGCCTACGAGCAGTACTTC.

The chain is built from TRBV19 and TRBJ1-4; 7 nucleotides line up with TRBD1. This CDR3 spans 15 amino acids. Trimming took 6 bases from V and 4 from J; bases not matched to a gene: 8. Germline V gene data show CDR1 as LNHDA and CDR2 as SQIVND (reference sequence). CDR3 residues: CASRDPGQHNEKLFF. The CDR3 nucleotides read TGTGCCAGTAGGGACCCGGGACAGCATAATGAAAAACTGTTTTTT.